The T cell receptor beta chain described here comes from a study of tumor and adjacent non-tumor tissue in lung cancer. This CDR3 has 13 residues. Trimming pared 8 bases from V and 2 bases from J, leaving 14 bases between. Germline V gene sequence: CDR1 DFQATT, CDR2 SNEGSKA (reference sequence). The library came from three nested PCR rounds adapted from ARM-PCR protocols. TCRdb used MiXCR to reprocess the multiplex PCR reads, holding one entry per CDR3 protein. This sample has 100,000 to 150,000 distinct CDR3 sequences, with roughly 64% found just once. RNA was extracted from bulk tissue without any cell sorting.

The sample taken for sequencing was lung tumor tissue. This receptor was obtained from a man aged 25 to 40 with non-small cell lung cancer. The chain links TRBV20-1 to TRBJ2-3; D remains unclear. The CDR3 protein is CSTSLSDTDTQYF. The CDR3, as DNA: TGCAGTACCTCACTCAGCGACACAGATACGCAGTATTTT.